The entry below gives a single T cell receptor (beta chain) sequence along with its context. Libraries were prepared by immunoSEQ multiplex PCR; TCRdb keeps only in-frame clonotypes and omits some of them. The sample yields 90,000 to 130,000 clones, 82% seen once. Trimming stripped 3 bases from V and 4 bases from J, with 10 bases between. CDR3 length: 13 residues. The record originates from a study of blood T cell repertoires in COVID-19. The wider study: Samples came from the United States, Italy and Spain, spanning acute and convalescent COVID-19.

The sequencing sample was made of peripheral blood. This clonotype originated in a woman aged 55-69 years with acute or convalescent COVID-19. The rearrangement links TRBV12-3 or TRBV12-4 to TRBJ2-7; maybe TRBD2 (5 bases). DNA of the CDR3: TGTGCCAGCAGTTTCGACGGGGTATACGAGCAGTACTTC. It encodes CASSFDGVYEQYF.